The entry below describes one T cell receptor beta chain. The data belong to a study of blood T cell repertoires in COVID-19. Study background: T cells, B-cell-depleted T cells, or PBMCs supplied cDNA or gDNA.

Assay: immunoSEQ multiplex PCR; the TCRdb copy retains only in-frame clones and omits some. The sample has about 160,000 clones; over 75% are singletons. The CDR3 runs 14 residues. V was shortened by 6 bases and J by 1 base, with 9 bases between the two germline ends. CDR1 and CDR2 (germline): SNHLY, FYNNEI. This rearrangement joins TRBV2 to TRBJ2-2; tentatively, D is TRBD2 (5 bases). The TCR originated in a woman between 40 and 55 years old with acute COVID-19. The sample comprised PBMCs or T cells enriched from blood (not recorded which). The CDR3 nucleotides are TGTGCCAGCAGGGTTAGCGAGAACACCGGGGAGCTGTTTTTT. Translating gives CASRVSENTGELFF.